The clone carrying this TCR beta chain was found a few times. Treatment denoted: randomized to nivolumab then ipilimumab (arm A) or the reverse (arm B). From thawed PBMCs, live CD3+CD8+ cells negative for CD19 and CD56 were sorted. The data were obtained in a study of sequential checkpoint blockade in melanoma. V was cut by 1 base and J by 4 bases, with 14 bases left in between. This CDR3 has 15 residues. Germline V gene sequence: CDR1 SGHTA, CDR2 FQGNSA. Some clones are missing from TCRdb's copy, which holds only in-frame ones; the method was immunoSEQ multiplex PCR. The sample includes more than 10,000 clones, roughly 72% seen only once; the top ten take approximately 24%.

This TCR derives from a human donor with melanoma. The sample here was CD8+ T cells sorted from blood (inferred from file names), taken from a patient given nivolumab and ipilimumab in sequence. This chain connects TRBV7-2 to TRBJ2-7; TRBD1 is a possible D gene (5 bases). In DNA, the CDR3 is TGTGCCAGCAGCTTAGGGGGCAATCACAGGTACGAGCAGTACTTC. Translation gives CASSLGGNHRYEQYF.